The next 26 T cell receptor beta chains were all read from a single sample in a study of human T cells and chemical hapten exposure. TCRdb called the RACE reads again in MiXCR, with one record for every CDR3 protein. The data hold around 250,000 distinct CDR3 sequences, with 7.5% to 9% observed a single time. Time point meaning: pre-sensitization, week 0. The treatment denotes: therapeutic diphenylcyclopropenone sensitization with weekly scalp DPC. The source was whole blood, collected in connection with sensitization to the hapten diphenylcyclopropenone (DPC). The receptors shown here come from a woman in her 40s with alopecia areata. Some clones in this sample may be carry-over from other donors' samples.

This clonotype was picked up a small number of times. The chain uses TRBV29-1 and TRBJ2-3; 7 nucleotides line up with TRBD1. Germline assignment: CDR1 SQVTM and CDR2 ANQGSEA. There are 13 residues in the CDR3. V lost 7 bases, J lost 1 base, and 5 bases stayed unmatched. In nucleotides, the CDR3 is TGCAGCGCTGGGGACAGCCGCACAGATACGCAGTATTTT. As protein: CSAGDSRTDTQYF.

This clonotype was found many times. The V call is TRBV7-9, the J call TRBJ2-2, with 9 bases lining up with TRBD2. V lost 5 bases, J lost 1 base, and 5 bases stayed unmatched. CDR1 is SEHNR and CDR2 is FQNEAQ in the germline V gene (reference sequence). This CDR3 spans 16 amino acids. The CDR3 DNA is TGTGCCAGCAGCCCTTTGACTAGCGGGAACACCGGGGAGCTGTTTTTT. This translates into CASSPLTSGNTGELFF.

This clonotype was counted at least ten times. V is TRBV12-3 or TRBV12-4 and J is TRBJ2-1, with D unclear. Trimming took 3 bases from V and 4 from J, leaving 13 bases between them. This CDR3 region has 15 residues. CDR3 in amino acids: CASSLGSQTYNEQFF. CDR3 bases: TGTGCCAGCAGTTTGGGTAGCCAAACTTACAATGAGCAGTTCTTC.

The chain uses TRBV5-1 and TRBJ1-4, with 9 bases that match TRBD1. Unmatched junction bases numbered 5, after V lost 3 bases and J lost 5 bases. The CDR3 totals 15 residues. Looked up from germline, CDR1 is SGHRS and CDR2 is YFSETQ. CDR3: CASSWGTGRNEKLFF. CDR3 coding DNA: TGCGCCAGCAGCTGGGGGACAGGGCGAAATGAAAAACTGTTTTTT.

This clonotype was observed many times. The chain couples TRBV7-9 to TRBJ2-7; D is unclear. The CDR3 spans 11 residues. CDR1 is SEHNR, CDR2 FQNEAQ, per germline (reference sequence). V lost 4 bases, J lost 4 bases, and 5 bases lay in between. Here the CDR3 reads CASSSQYEQYF. The CDR3 nucleotides read TGTGCCAGCAGCTCCCAATACGAGCAGTACTTC.

This clonotype has just a few counts. The genes are TRBV28 and TRBJ1-1; D is unresolved. V gave up 4 bases and J gave up 3 bases, with 12 bases separating them. Germline V gives CDR1 MDHEN, CDR2 SYDVKM. The CDR3 runs 14 residues. DNA of the CDR3: TGTGCCAGCAGTTCCTCTCCCGCCGACACTGAAGCTTTCTTT. Protein product: CASSSSPADTEAFF.

This clonotype was detected a few times. The V call is TRBV29-1, the J call TRBJ2-7; TRBD1 matches at 9 bases. The germline CDR1 and CDR2 sequences are SQVTM and ANQGSEA. V lost 7 bases, J lost 2 bases, and 6 bases stayed unmatched. The CDR3 covers 13 residues. The CDR3 protein is CSAQGTGTYEQYF. DNA of the CDR3: TGCAGCGCCCAGGGGACAGGGACCTACGAGCAGTACTTC.

The chain employs TRBV5-1 and TRBJ1-6; TRBD1 might be the D (6 bases). The CDR3 runs 14 residues. Germline V gives CDR1 SGHRS, CDR2 YFSETQ. The V end was cut by 4 bases, the J end by 9 bases, with 14 bases between. In DNA form, the CDR3 reads TGCGCCAGCAGCCTGGACGGGGGCGGTTCACCCCTCCACTTT. Translating it yields CASSLDGGGSPLHF.

This clonotype has at least ten counts. The V gene is TRBV5-1, the J gene TRBJ1-1; TRBD1 might be the D (5 bases). CDR1 is SGHRS, CDR2 YFSETQ, per germline. CDR3 length: 16 residues. Trimming took 0 bases from V and 0 from J, leaving 12 bases between them. CDR3 residues: CASSLVGDSLNTEAFF. In nucleotides, the CDR3 is TGCGCCAGCAGCTTGGTTGGCGACAGTCTGAACACTGAAGCTTTCTTT.

This clonotype was counted only a few times. This chain uses TRBV3-1 with TRBJ2-5; the D is unclear. CDR1 LGHDT and CDR2 YNNKEL come from the germline V gene (reference sequence). Trimming pared 10 bases from V and 0 bases from J, leaving 12 bases between. This CDR3 has 13 amino acids. This CDR3 is CATADGDQETQYF. Here the CDR3 DNA reads TGTGCCACAGCAGATGGGGACCAAGAGACCCAGTACTTC.

The rearrangement links TRBV7-2 to TRBJ2-3; D gene uncertain. Between the trimmed V and J ends, which lost 5 bases and 3 bases, there was a span of 9 bases. The germline gives CDR1 SGHTA, CDR2 FQGNSA. CDR3 length: 13 residues. CDR3 amino acids: CASSQPPTDTQYF. The CDR3 DNA is TGTGCCAGCAGCCAGCCCCCAACAGATACGCAGTATTTT. The whole variable domain, remainder taken from reference TRBV7-2 and TRBJ2-3, is GAGVSQSPSNKVTEKGKDVELRCDPISGHTALYWYRQSLGQGLEFLIYFQGNSAPDKSGLPSDRFSAERTGGSVSTLTIQRTQQEDSAVYLCASSQPPTDTQYFGPGTRLTVL.

The chain joins TRBV18 to TRBJ2-2; the D gene is possibly TRBD2 (5 bases). The germline gives CDR1 KGHSH, CDR2 LQKENI. CDR3 length equals 16 residues. The V end lost 3 bases, the J end lost 0 bases, and 11 bases lay between the germline ends. CDR3 loop: CASSPRAAANTGELFF. The CDR3 DNA reads TGTGCCAGCTCACCGAGGGCAGCTGCGAACACCGGGGAGCTGTTTTTT.

In this sample, this clonotype turned up a few times. This rearrangement joins TRBV27 to TRBJ2-1; 8 nucleotides agree with TRBD2. Looked up from germline, CDR1 is MNHEY and CDR2 is SMNVEV (reference sequence). Trimming cost V 0 bases and J 7 bases; bases outside gene matches: 5. The CDR3 consists of 15 residues. CDR3 region: CASSLSGTSGNEQFF. CDR3 coding DNA: TGTGCCAGCAGTTTATCAGGGACTAGTGGGAATGAGCAGTTCTTC.

Ten or more counts support this clonotype. J is TRBJ2-7 and V is TRBV28; D is uncertain. The germline gives CDR1 MDHEN, CDR2 SYDVKM. Trimming shortened V by 2 bases and J by 0 bases, and 8 bases separated the two germline ends. The CDR3 contains 14 residues. The CDR3 DNA reads TGTGCCAGCAGTTTAGACGCGAGCTCCTACGAGCAGTACTTC. Its translation: CASSLDASSYEQYF.

The table lists this clonotype with a few counts. The CDR3 region has the DNA TGTGCCAGCAGCTTCCTAGCGGGAAAAAATGAGCAGTTCTTC. Translating gives CASSFLAGKNEQFF. The gene calls are TRBV7-2 and TRBJ2-1; 9 nucleotides match TRBD2. Looked up from germline, CDR1 is SGHTA and CDR2 is FQGNSA. The CDR3 is 14 residues long. J gave up 7 bases and V 3 bases, and 4 bases lay outside the gene matches.

The table lists this clonotype with many counts. The gene calls are TRBV28 and TRBJ2-3, with 8 bases that match TRBD1. The V and J ends lost 5 bases and 2 bases, in that order; junction bases with no gene match: 9. Per the germline V gene, CDR1 is MDHEN and CDR2 is SYDVKM. This CDR3 is built from 16 residues. CDR3 coding DNA: TGTGCCAGCAGTGAGGGGACAGGCAATCCCACAGATACGCAGTATTTT. This encodes CASSEGTGNPTDTQYF.

V gene TRBV10-3 combines with J gene TRBJ2-3; TRBD2 matches at 7 bases. J was trimmed by 3 bases and V by 5 bases; bases with no gene match: 11. This CDR3 spans 16 amino acids. The V gene's germline CDR1 is ENHRY and CDR2 SYGVKD. CDR3 region: CAISSGGRGGTDTQYF. CDR3 nucleotides: TGTGCCATCAGTTCGGGCGGGAGAGGAGGGACAGATACGCAGTATTTT.

This clonotype was detected a few times. The chain uses TRBV28 and TRBJ1-5, with 7 bases that match TRBD1. CDR1 is MDHEN, CDR2 SYDVKM, per germline. Trimming at V came to 5 bases and at J to 3 bases, leaving 13 bases not matched to a gene. The CDR3 has 17 residues. The CDR3 region is CASSTPSAGGINQPQHF. The CDR3 nucleotides are TGTGCCAGCAGTACCCCCTCGGCAGGGGGTATCAATCAGCCCCAGCATTTT.

The chain employs TRBV29-1 and TRBJ2-3, with TRBD2 matching 9 bases. The CDR3 is made up of 15 amino acids. The junction had 8 bases not matched to a gene; V was cut back by 7 bases and J by 0 bases. From germline, CDR1 is SQVTM and CDR2 ANQGSEA. CDR3 bases: TGCAGCGCTGCGAGACTAGCGGCTAGCACAGATACGCAGTATTTT. Translating it yields CSAARLAASTDTQYF.

This clonotype has ten or more counts. The V gene is TRBV29-1, the J gene TRBJ2-7, with 7 bases identical to TRBD1. The CDR3 spans 12 residues. Trimming at V came to 7 bases and at J to 4 bases, leaving 7 bases not matched to a gene. CDR1 and CDR2 from the germline V gene are SQVTM and ANQGSEA. The CDR3 DNA is TGCAGCGCCGAGGGACAGACTTACGAGCAGTACTTC. Its protein product is CSAEGQTYEQYF.

This chain links TRBV28 with TRBJ2-5; 10 bases fit TRBD2. This CDR3 contains 13 residues. The germline gives CDR1 MDHEN, CDR2 SYDVKM. Trimming at V came to 5 bases and at J to 3 bases, leaving 0 bases not matched to a gene. The CDR3 is CASSTSGKETQYF. The CDR3 nucleotides are TGTGCCAGCAGTACTAGCGGGAAAGAGACCCAGTACTTC.

This CDR3 is CASSYSGLASGNTIYF. The CDR3 coding sequence is TGTGCCAGCAGTTACTCTGGCCTGGCCTCTGGAAACACCATATATTTT. This rearrangement joins TRBV6-5 to TRBJ1-3; D call uncertain. The CDR3 totals 16 residues. Trimming cost V 0 bases and J 0 bases, with 9 bases left between them. Germline loops: CDR1 MNHEY, CDR2 SVGAGI.

A few counts support this clonotype. The V call is TRBV13, the J call TRBJ2-7; D is perhaps TRBD1 (6 bases). Trimming took 5 bases from V and 5 from J, leaving 16 bases between them. Germline CDR1 reads PRHDT; CDR2 reads FYEKMQ (reference sequence). The CDR3 spans 14 residues. The CDR3 nucleotides are TGTGCCAGCAGCCAAGATCAGGGGTTCAACGAGCAGTACTTC. Its protein product is CASSQDQGFNEQYF.

This chain connects TRBV20-1 to TRBJ2-3; 7 bases are a match to TRBD2. V shed 3 bases and J 2 bases; nucleotides not matched to a gene: 8. This CDR3 spans 15 amino acids. Germline V gene sequence: CDR1 DFQATT, CDR2 SNEGSKA (reference sequence). CDR3 region: CSASLAAINTDTQYF. Here the CDR3 DNA reads TGCAGTGCTAGTCTAGCGGCCATCAACACAGATACGCAGTATTTT.

This chain uses TRBV5-1 with TRBJ2-1; 10 nucleotides align to TRBD2. This CDR3 contains 14 residues. CDR1 and CDR2 (germline): SGHRS, YFSETQ. V gave up 6 bases and J gave up 7 bases; unmatched junction bases: 7. The CDR3 DNA sequence: TGCGCCAGCACAGCGGGAGGGCCTTCAAATGAGCAGTTCTTC. Amino acids: CASTAGGPSNEQFF. Complete variable domain (other parts from reference TRBV5-1 and TRBJ2-1): KAGVTQTPRYLIKTRGQQVTLSCSPISGHRSVSWYQQTPGQGLQFLFEYFSETQRNKGNFPGRFSGRQFSNSRSEMNVSTLELGDSALYLCASTAGGPSNEQFFGPGTRLTVL.

In its sample, this clonotype was seen a few times. This sequence joins TRBV20-1 and TRBJ2-5, with 11 bases that match TRBD2. The germline V gene encodes CDR1 DFQATT and CDR2 SNEGSKA (reference sequence). The CDR3 covers 16 residues. Trimming removed 3 bases from V and 2 bases from J; junction bases left unmatched: 8. DNA for the CDR3: TGCAGTGCTAGGGGCGGGACTAGCGGAACACAAGAGACCCAGTACTTC. This codes for CSARGGTSGTQETQYF.